This is a list of T cell receptor beta chains from one sample in a study of blood T cell repertoires in COVID-19. This table comes from immunoSEQ multiplex PCR, and its TCRdb copy is limited to in-frame clones, with some not included. The sample carries around 95,000 clones, approximately 86% recorded once. Sequenced material: peripheral blood. These receptors all stem from a middle-aged man with active or convalescent COVID-19. CDR3s include the opening cysteine and the closing phenylalanine or tryptophan. Each record gives: V gene, J gene, CDR3 protein.

>TRBV11-2|TRBJ2-7
CASSLSGGSSYEQYF
>TRBV11-2|TRBJ2-1
CASSLVGGGTGTEQFF
>TRBV6-5|TRBJ1-5
CASRGTGEIQPQHF
>TRBV28|TRBJ2-1
CASSYSRTYNEQFF
>TRBV9|TRBJ1-2
CASSVEASVGRRDGYTF
>TRBV19|TRBJ1-5
CASSRQGSNQPQHF
>TRBV7-9|TRBJ2-7
CASSLRQGTHEQYF
>TRBV18|TRBJ2-1
CASSQNSGASSYNEQFF
>TRBV28|TRBJ2-1
CASSLYTTSGRAEQFF
>TRBV5-1|TRBJ1-3
CASSQGQGASSGYTIYF
>TRBV19|TRBJ2-1
CASRRDSYNEQFF
>TRBV9|TRBJ2-2
CASRERLAGTGELFF
>TRBV10-3|TRBJ2-1
CAISEGTSDSYNEQFF
>TRBV3-1/TRBV3-2|TRBJ2-5
CASSPRLAGEETQYF
>TRBV5-6|TRBJ2-5
CASSLGPPGKETQYF
>TRBV29-1|TRBJ2-5
CSVDPGLETQYF
>TRBV9|TRBJ2-7
CASSVGSGGTYEQYF
>TRBV3-1/TRBV3-2|TRBJ2-7
CASSTSGRFLEQYF
>TRBV30|TRBJ1-1
CAWRPGTGLEAFF
>TRBV6-9|TRBJ2-2
CASSTGPTGELFF
>TRBV9|TRBJ2-7
CASSVGGLSYEQYF
>TRBV5-1|TRBJ2-7
CASSTGTSGYEQYF
>TRBV5-1|TRBJ1-5
CASSLEGGGDQPQHF
>TRBV5-1|TRBJ2-7
CASSLEGSVSYEQYF
>TRBV15|TRBJ1-5
CATSRTAKNQPQHF
>TRBV5-5|TRBJ2-7
CASSFGQGLYEQYF
>TRBV30|TRBJ2-5
CAWSVGWEAQQKETQYF